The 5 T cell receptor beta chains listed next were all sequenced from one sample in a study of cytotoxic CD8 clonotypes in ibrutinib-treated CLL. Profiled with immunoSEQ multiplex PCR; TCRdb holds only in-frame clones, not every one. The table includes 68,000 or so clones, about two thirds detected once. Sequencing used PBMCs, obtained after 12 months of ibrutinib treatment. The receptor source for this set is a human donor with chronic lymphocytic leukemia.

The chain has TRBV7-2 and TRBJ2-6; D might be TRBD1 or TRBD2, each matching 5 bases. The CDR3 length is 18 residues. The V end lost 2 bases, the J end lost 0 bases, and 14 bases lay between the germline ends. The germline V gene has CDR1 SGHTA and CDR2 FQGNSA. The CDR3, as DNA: TGTGCCAGCAGCTTACGGGACCGAATAATCTCTGGGGCCAACGTCCTGACTTTC. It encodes CASSLRDRIISGANVLTF.

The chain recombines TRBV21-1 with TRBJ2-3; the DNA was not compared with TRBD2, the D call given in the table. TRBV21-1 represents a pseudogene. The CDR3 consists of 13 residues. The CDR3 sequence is CASSKRTGYTQYF. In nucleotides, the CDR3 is TGTGCCAGCAGCAAACGAACCGGTTATACGCAGTATTTT.

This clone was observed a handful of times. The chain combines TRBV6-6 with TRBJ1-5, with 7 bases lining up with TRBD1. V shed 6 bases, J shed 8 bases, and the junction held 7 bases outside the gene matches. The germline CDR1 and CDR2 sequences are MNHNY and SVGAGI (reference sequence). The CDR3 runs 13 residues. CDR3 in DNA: TGTGCCAGCAGCGTACAGGGGCGGGAGCCCCAGCATTTT. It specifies CASSVQGREPQHF.

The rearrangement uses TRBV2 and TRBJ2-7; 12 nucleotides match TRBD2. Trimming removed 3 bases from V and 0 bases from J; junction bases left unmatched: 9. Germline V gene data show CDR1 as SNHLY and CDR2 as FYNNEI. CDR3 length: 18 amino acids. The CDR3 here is CASSDFSSGGESSYEQYF. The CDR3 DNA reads TGTGCCAGCAGTGATTTTTCTAGCGGGGGGGAGAGCTCCTACGAGCAGTACTTC.

The chain's CDR3 is CASSTPGQGYNSPLHF. The CDR3 coding sequence is TGTGCCAGCAGCACCCCGGGACAGGGGTATAATTCACCCCTCCACTTT. This chain links TRBV5-6 with TRBJ1-6, with 10 bases matching TRBD1. This CDR3 has 16 amino acids. V lost 4 bases, J lost 4 bases, and 5 bases stayed unmatched. In germline, CDR1 is SGHDT, CDR2 YYEEEE.